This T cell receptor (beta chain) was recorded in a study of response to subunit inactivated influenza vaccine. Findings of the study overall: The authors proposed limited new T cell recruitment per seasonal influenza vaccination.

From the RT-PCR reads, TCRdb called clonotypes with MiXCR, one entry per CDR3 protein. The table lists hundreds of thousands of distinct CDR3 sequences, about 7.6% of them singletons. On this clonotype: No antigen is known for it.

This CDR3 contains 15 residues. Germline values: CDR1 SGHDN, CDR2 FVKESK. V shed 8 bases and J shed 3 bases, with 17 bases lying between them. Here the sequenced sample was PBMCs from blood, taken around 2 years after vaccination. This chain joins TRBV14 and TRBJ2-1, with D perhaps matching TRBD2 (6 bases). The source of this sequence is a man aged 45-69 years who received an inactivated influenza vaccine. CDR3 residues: CASAGGVFHYNEQFF. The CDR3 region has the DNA TGTGCCAGCGCCGGCGGGGTTTTTCACTACAATGAGCAGTTCTTC. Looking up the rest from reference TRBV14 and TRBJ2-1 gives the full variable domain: EAGVTQFPSHSVIEKGQTVTLRCDPISGHDNLYWYRRVMGKEIKFLLHFVKESKQDESGMPNNRFLAERTGGTYSTLKVQPAELEDSGVYFCASAGGVFHYNEQFFGPGTRLTVL.